The rows below give T cell receptor beta chains drawn from one sample of a study of cytomegalovirus exposure and HLA in healthy donors. Data came from immunoSEQ multiplex PCR; TCRdb stores just in-frame clones and leaves some out. The data show about 120,000 clones, with about 91% seen just once and around 1.1% held by the top ten. Source material: PBMCs. The source is a young woman in good health and CMV-seronegative. The CDR3 runs from the conserved cysteine through the conserved F or W. A D gene is named only where the DNA matches it firmly. For some rows the clone size is stated as once, few or many, or as a class when expanded; others skip it.

clone size: -; V gene: TRBV4-3; J gene: TRBJ2-7; D gene: -; CDR3 DNA: TGCGCCAGCAGCCAAGGGACAGCCTCACCCTACGAGCAGTACTTC; CDR3 protein: CASSQGTASPYEQYF
clone size: -; V gene: TRBV29-1; J gene: TRBJ2-4; D gene: TRBD2; CDR3 DNA: TGCAGCGTTGGAAGTGGGGGGACTAGCGGGGTGAACATTCAGTACTTC; CDR3 protein: CSVGSGGTSGVNIQYF
clone size: -; V gene: TRBV9; J gene: TRBJ2-1; D gene: -; CDR3 DNA: TGTGCCAGCAGCGTGACCGGGAGTGCGTACAATGAGCAGTTCTTC; CDR3 protein: CASSVTGSAYNEQFF
clone size: -; V gene: TRBV28; J gene: TRBJ2-7; D gene: TRBD2; CDR3 DNA: TGTGCCAGCTTTCGGGCGAACGGGAGGTACGAGCAGTACTTC; CDR3 protein: CASFRANGRYEQYF
clone size: once; V gene: TRBV7-8; J gene: TRBJ2-7; D gene: -; CDR3 DNA: TGTGCCAGCAGCTTTCTCCTCGGGGAGGCTGAGTCCGAGCAGTACTTC; CDR3 protein: CASSFLLGEAESEQYF
clone size: -; V gene: TRBV6-1; J gene: TRBJ2-1; D gene: -; CDR3 DNA: TGTGCCAGCAGGGAACCCAGACTTCGCCACAATGAGCAGTTCTTC; CDR3 protein: CASREPRLRHNEQFF
clone size: -; V gene: TRBV5-4; J gene: TRBJ1-1; D gene: -; CDR3 DNA: TGTGCCAGCAGCTTTCGAGTTGACACTGAAGCTTTCTTT; CDR3 protein: CASSFRVDTEAFF
clone size: -; V gene: TRBV18; J gene: TRBJ2-2; D gene: -; CDR3 DNA: TGTGCCAGCTCACTGACTGACCCGAACACCGGGGAGCTGTTTTTT; CDR3 protein: CASSLTDPNTGELFF
clone size: -; V gene: TRBV30; J gene: TRBJ2-1; D gene: TRBD2; CDR3 DNA: TGTGCCTGTAGCGGGAGGACCTACAATGAGCAGTTCTTC; CDR3 protein: CACSGRTYNEQFF
clone size: -; V gene: TRBV9; J gene: TRBJ2-7; D gene: -; CDR3 DNA: TGTGCCAGCAGCTTAGCAGATAGCGACTCCTACGAGCAGTACTTC; CDR3 protein: CASSLADSDSYEQYF
clone size: -; V gene: TRBV28; J gene: TRBJ2-7; D gene: -; CDR3 DNA: TGTGCCAGCAGTTTAATGGGCCGACTATCCTACGAGCAGTACTTC; CDR3 protein: CASSLMGRLSYEQYF
clone size: -; V gene: TRBV6-6; J gene: TRBJ1-5; D gene: -; CDR3 DNA: TGTGCCAGCAGTATCGCAACCGATACAGGGCAGCCCCAGCATTTT; CDR3 protein: CASSIATDTGQPQHF
clone size: -; V gene: TRBV29-1; J gene: TRBJ1-1; D gene: -; CDR3 DNA: TGCAGCGTTGAAGACACAGATGACACTGAAGCTTTCTTT; CDR3 protein: CSVEDTDDTEAFF
clone size: -; V gene: TRBV30; J gene: TRBJ2-4; D gene: TRBD1; CDR3 DNA: TGTGCCTGGAGTGGGACAGGGGTGGGCATTCAGTACTTC; CDR3 protein: CAWSGTGVGIQYF
clone size: -; V gene: TRBV27; J gene: TRBJ2-3; D gene: -; CDR3 DNA: TGTGCCAGCAGTCCTCTACACAGGTCGTCGGCAGATACGCAGTATTTT; CDR3 protein: CASSPLHRSSADTQYF
clone size: -; V gene: TRBV29-1; J gene: TRBJ1-1; D gene: -; CDR3 DNA: TGCAGCGTTACGGGGTTAATGCCCACTACTGAAGCTTTCTTT; CDR3 protein: CSVTGLMPTTEAFF
clone size: -; V gene: TRBV30; J gene: TRBJ1-1; D gene: -; CDR3 DNA: TGTGCCTGGAGACAGACTAAAGAAGCTTTCTTT; CDR3 protein: CAWRQTKEAFF
clone size: -; V gene: TRBV12-2; J gene: TRBJ1-4; D gene: -; CDR3 DNA: TGTGCAAGTCGCCAGGGTGTGAAAAGTGAAAAACTGTTTTTT; CDR3 protein: CASRQGVKSEKLFF
clone size: -; V gene: TRBV18; J gene: TRBJ1-1; D gene: -; CDR3 DNA: TGTGCCAGTTCCGAGGGTAGGAACACTGAAGCTTTCTTT; CDR3 protein: CASSEGRNTEAFF
clone size: -; V gene: TRBV30; J gene: TRBJ2-3; D gene: -; CDR3 DNA: TGTGCCTGGAGTCCAGGCCTAAGCACAGATACGCAGTATTTT; CDR3 protein: CAWSPGLSTDTQYF
clone size: -; V gene: TRBV27; J gene: TRBJ2-1; D gene: TRBD2; CDR3 DNA: TGTGCCAGCAGTCCCCGCAGCGGGAGGGAGAATGAGCAGTTCTTC; CDR3 protein: CASSPRSGRENEQFF
clone size: once; V gene: TRBV6-5; J gene: TRBJ1-2; D gene: -; CDR3 DNA: TGTGCCAGCAGTCTACAGGGAAACTATGGCTACACCTTC; CDR3 protein: CASSLQGNYGYTF
clone size: -; V gene: TRBV5-4; J gene: TRBJ1-1; D gene: -; CDR3 DNA: TGTGCCAGCAGCGAACGGGTGAACACTGAAGCTTTCTTT; CDR3 protein: CASSERVNTEAFF
clone size: -; V gene: TRBV6-1; J gene: TRBJ2-3; D gene: TRBD1; CDR3 DNA: TGTGCCAGCAGTGGACGGACAGGGGAACACGATACGCAGTATTTT; CDR3 protein: CASSGRTGEHDTQYF
clone size: -; V gene: TRBV30; J gene: TRBJ1-6; D gene: TRBD1; CDR3 DNA: TGTGCCTGGAGGCCAACGGGACAGCATAATTCACCCCTCCACTTT; CDR3 protein: CAWRPTGQHNSPLHF
clone size: once; V gene: TRBV11-3; J gene: TRBJ2-2; D gene: -; CDR3 DNA: TGTGCCAGCAGCTCCCCACGCGGGATCACCGGGGAGCTGTTTTTT; CDR3 protein: CASSSPRGITGELFF
clone size: -; V gene: TRBV7-2; J gene: TRBJ2-5; D gene: TRBD2; CDR3 DNA: TGTGCCAGCAGCTTAGTGGAGGCAAGCGGGGGATCGGAGACCCAGTACTTC; CDR3 protein: CASSLVEASGGSETQYF
clone size: -; V gene: TRBV10-1; J gene: TRBJ1-1; D gene: -; CDR3 DNA: TGCGCCAGCAGCCAGGGTTTTAGCACTGAAGCTTTCTTT; CDR3 protein: CASSQGFSTEAFF
clone size: -; V gene: TRBV28; J gene: TRBJ2-5; D gene: TRBD1; CDR3 DNA: TGTGCCAGCCTTGGACAGGGGGAAGAGACCCAGTACTTC; CDR3 protein: CASLGQGEETQYF
clone size: -; V gene: TRBV7-9; J gene: TRBJ2-5; D gene: -; CDR3 DNA: TGTGCCAGCAGCTCGCCACCGACCCCGCGGGAGACCCAGTACTTC; CDR3 protein: CASSSPPTPRETQYF
clone size: -; V gene: TRBV30; J gene: TRBJ2-2; D gene: -; CDR3 DNA: TGTGCCTGGAGTGTACTAGGTCCCGGGGAGCTGTTTTTT; CDR3 protein: CAWSVLGPGELFF
clone size: -; V gene: TRBV5-6; J gene: TRBJ1-2; D gene: -; CDR3 DNA: TGTGCCAGCAGCGTACGGACATCTAACTATGGCTACACCTTC; CDR3 protein: CASSVRTSNYGYTF
clone size: -; V gene: TRBV2; J gene: TRBJ1-1; D gene: -; CDR3 DNA: TGTGCCAGCAGTGTACCCGGACTAATGAACACTGAAGCTTTCTTT; CDR3 protein: CASSVPGLMNTEAFF
clone size: -; V gene: TRBV9; J gene: TRBJ2-7; D gene: TRBD2; CDR3 DNA: TGTGCCAGCAGTCCGGGACTAGCGGTTTCGGGCGAGCAGTACTTC; CDR3 protein: CASSPGLAVSGEQYF
clone size: -; V gene: TRBV9; J gene: TRBJ1-2; D gene: -; CDR3 DNA: TGTGCCAGCAGCGAAAGTACCTCGGGGAACTATGGCTACACCTTC; CDR3 protein: CASSESTSGNYGYTF
clone size: few; V gene: TRBV28; J gene: TRBJ1-1; D gene: -; CDR3 DNA: TGTGCCACCCGCGGGGGGAACACTGAAGCTTTCTTT; CDR3 protein: CATRGGNTEAFF
clone size: -; V gene: TRBV25-1; J gene: TRBJ1-5; D gene: TRBD1; CDR3 DNA: TGTGCCAGCAGTGAATCCAGGGGGGTGGATGGCAATCAGCCCCAGCATTTT; CDR3 protein: CASSESRGVDGNQPQHF